The entry below describes one T cell receptor (beta chain). Its antigen is unidentified. This specimen belongs to a study of T cell responses to AZD1222 COVID-19 vaccine. Whole-study results and caveats: Possibly, clonal diversity was underestimated; donors were largely white British and included more females. Among AZD1222 vaccinees, only five or six were seropositive at baseline.

Trimming pared 2 bases from V and 3 bases from J, leaving 17 bases between. This CDR3 region has 17 residues. Looked up from germline, CDR1 is MNHNS and CDR2 is SASEGT. Sequencing used immunoSEQ multiplex PCR; TCRdb keeps in-frame clones, though not all of them. In the table there are about 94,000 clones, about 85% of which are singletons. The TCR comes from an adult who received the AZD1222 COVID-19 vaccine. The chain combines TRBV6-1 with TRBJ2-1, with D perhaps TRBD1 (5 bases). The starting material was peripheral blood, obtained 28 days after the second AZD1222 dose. The CDR3 sequence is CASSESLGLRGYNEQFF. CDR3 DNA sequence: TGTGCCAGCAGTGAATCTCTAGGGCTTAGGGGCTACAATGAGCAGTTCTTC.